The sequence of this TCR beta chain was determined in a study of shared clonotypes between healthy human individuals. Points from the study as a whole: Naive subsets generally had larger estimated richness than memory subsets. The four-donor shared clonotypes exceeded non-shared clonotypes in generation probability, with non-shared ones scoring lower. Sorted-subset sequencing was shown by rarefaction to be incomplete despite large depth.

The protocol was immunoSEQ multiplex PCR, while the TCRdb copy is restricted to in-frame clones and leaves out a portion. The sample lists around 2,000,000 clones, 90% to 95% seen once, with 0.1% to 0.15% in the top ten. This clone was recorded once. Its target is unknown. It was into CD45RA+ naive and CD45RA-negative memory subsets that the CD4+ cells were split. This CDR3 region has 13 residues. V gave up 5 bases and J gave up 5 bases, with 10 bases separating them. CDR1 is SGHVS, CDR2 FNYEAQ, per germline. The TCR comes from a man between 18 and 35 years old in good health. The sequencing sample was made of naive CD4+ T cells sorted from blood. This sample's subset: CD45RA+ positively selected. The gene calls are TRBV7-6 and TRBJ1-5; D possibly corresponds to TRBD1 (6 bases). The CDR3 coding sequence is TGTGCCAGCAGCCTCCGGACAGATCAGCCCCAGCATTTT. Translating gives CASSLRTDQPQHF.